This entry describes one T cell receptor (beta chain). Antigen: not known. This sample is part of a study of T cell responses to AZD1222 COVID-19 vaccine. Study-wide results and caveats: Regions left unmutated in variants are reportedly the target of nearly half of spike-specific TCRs. Regions 160-218 and 743-854 dominated among vaccine-associated CD4 TCRs spanning spike. Donors skewed white British and female; clonal diversity was possibly underestimated.

CDR3 size: 14 residues. Profiling relied on immunoSEQ multiplex PCR, and the TCRdb table lists in-frame clones only, not all of them. The sample consists of around 140,000 clones, roughly 89% of them appearing once. Both about-4-week and about-12-week second-dose recipients were combined. The chain joins TRBV21-1 to TRBJ1-5; TRBD1, the table's D call, was not compared with the DNA. TRBV21-1 constitutes a pseudogene. The material was peripheral blood, obtained 28 days after the second AZD1222 dose. The clonotype originates from an adult who received the AZD1222 COVID-19 vaccine. CDR3 amino acids: CASSRGQGNQPQHF. The CDR3 DNA reads TGTGCCAGCAGCAGAGGACAGGGCAATCAGCCCCAGCATTTT.